One sample yielded the 2 T cell receptor beta chains listed below, sequenced in a study of blood T cell repertoires in COVID-19. Here immunoSEQ multiplex PCR was the method, and the copy in TCRdb shows in-frame clones only, minus some. The data contain under 400,000 clones, approximately 88% of them singletons. Sequenced input: peripheral blood. All receptors derive from a woman younger than 45 with COVID-19, enrolled during active disease.

The chain combines TRBV5-1 with TRBJ2-7; TRBD2 aligns across 7 bases. Germline CDR1 is SGHRS and CDR2 is YFSETQ. The CDR3 is made up of 14 amino acids. Trimming took 5 bases from V and 3 from J; bases not matched to a gene: 8. CDR3 residues: CASSSGTSDYEQYF. CDR3 in DNA: TGCGCCAGCAGTTCGGGTACTAGCGACTACGAGCAGTACTTC.

The gene calls are TRBV18 and TRBJ1-1; tentatively, D is TRBD1 (5 bases). Trimming left V 3 bases short and J 0 bases short, with 14 bases between. CDR1 is KGHSH and CDR2 is LQKENI in the germline V gene. The CDR3 extends over 16 amino acids. CDR3 residues: CASSPPDSRMNTEAFF. CDR3 coding DNA: TGTGCCAGCTCACCCCCTGACAGTCGCATGAACACTGAAGCTTTCTTT.